This TCR beta chain comes out of a study of shared clonotypes between healthy human individuals. CD45RO-negative, CCR7-positively selected cells formed the naive CD8 fraction, excluding terminally differentiated effector memory CD45RA+ cells. V lost 8 bases to trimming and J lost 6 bases, with 22 bases between them. CDR3 length: 15 amino acids. CDR1 is SGHVS and CDR2 is FQNEAQ in the germline V gene. Genomic DNA of every subset was divided equally among multiple immunoSEQ plates. Generated by immunoSEQ multiplex PCR, the TCRdb table keeps only in-frame clones and is missing some. The sample records around 580,000 clones, 98% being singletons.

V is TRBV7-8 and J is TRBJ1-2; D may be TRBD1 (6 bases). The sample comprised naive CD8+ T cells sorted from blood. The receptor was derived from a man aged 30 to 45 in good health. CDR3 DNA: TGTGCCAGCCGGACCCGGGGGCGCTTGTTACATGGCTACACCTTC. Translation gives CASRTRGRLLHGYTF.